These T cell receptor beta chains were read from a single sample in a study of TIL therapy for anti-PD-1-resistant metastatic lung cancer. TCRdb's copy holds only in-frame clones and misses some; the assay was immunoSEQ multiplex PCR. Here the sample spans approximately 45,000 clones, around 80% being singletons. Sequenced material: blood, taken at baseline. The receptors originated from a man between 65 and 85 years old with non-small cell lung cancer. Both conserved end residues are trimmed from each CDR3. Clone size is given for some rows only: seen once, a few or many times, or a class if the clone is expanded.

clone_size	v_call	j_call	cdr3_aa
NA	TRBV5-6	TRBJ2-5	ASSVIAGGKETQY
NA	TRBV5-4	TRBJ2-7	ASSLPGQGAYEQY
NA	TRBV7-2	TRBJ1-2	ASSFVTYGYT
NA	TRBV28	TRBJ1-4	ASSPGQFNEKLF
once	TRBV7-8	TRBJ2-5	ASRNRAQETQY
NA	TRBV30	TRBJ2-7	AWTSFQSSYEQY
NA	TRBV19	TRBJ2-5	ASSIGGTRQETQY
NA	TRBV6-1	TRBJ1-1	ASSEEGFLAGRNTEAF
NA	TRBV6-4	TRBJ2-7	ASSFNRGDEQY
NA	TRBV15	TRBJ1-2	ATSRGTTGGYT
medium-sized	TRBV6-1	TRBJ2-1	ASSRGGTYNEQF